The sequence of this TCR beta chain was determined in a study of blood T cell repertoires in COVID-19. Original processing notes: Quantification of nucleated cells was approximated via reference gene primer amplification. The table came from immunoSEQ multiplex PCR; TCRdb's copy has only in-frame clones and leaves some out. Clone size and the V and J calls come from that table; the DNA yielded D and trimming. The sample has about 44,000 clones; 80% to 90% are singletons. CDR3 size: 13 residues. The germline gives CDR1 SGHNT, CDR2 YYREEE (reference sequence). The germline V and J ends were trimmed by 1 base and 4 bases, with 6 bases remaining between them.

This clonotype originated in a human donor in a cohort sampled during active COVID-19. Sequencing was done on a sample of peripheral blood. The chain employs TRBV5-4 and TRBJ2-1; D not resolved. The CDR3 region is CASSLMSYNEQFF. The CDR3 DNA reads as TGTGCCAGCAGCTTGATGTCTTACAATGAGCAGTTCTTC.